This is a list of T cell receptor beta chains from one sample in a study of a mutant IDH1 vaccine in newly diagnosed glioma. No antigen is known for these receptors. Profiling relied on immunoSEQ multiplex PCR, and the TCRdb table lists in-frame clones only, not all of them. The sample records about 42,000 clones, roughly 83% being singletons. The sequencing used PBMCs, collected from a glioma patient whose treatment included an IDH1 peptide vaccine. Source of these receptors: a woman in her 50s with glioma. Both conserved end residues are part of each CDR3. The D gene is left open where the match is weak. Clone size is stated in some rows and not others, as once, few, many or a class when expanded.

J	D	V	size	DNA	CDR3
TRBJ2-2	TRBD2	TRBV6-5	NA	TGTGCCAGCAAAACAACGGGGGGAGGCACCGGGGAGCTGTTTTTT	CASKTTGGGTGELFF
TRBJ1-1	NA	TRBV9	NA	TGTGCCAGCAGCGTACAGGGTGGGATGGGGATGAACACTGAAGCTTTCTTT	CASSVQGGMGMNTEAFF
TRBJ1-1	NA	TRBV7-9	NA	TGTGCCAGCAGCTTAATTCGGGGGGCGCACACTGAAGCTTTCTTT	CASSLIRGAHTEAFF
TRBJ1-4	NA	TRBV5-6	NA	TGTGCCAGCAGCTCTTGGGGGGGAGGTAATGAAAAACTGTTTTTT	CASSSWGGGNEKLFF
TRBJ2-7	NA	TRBV15	NA	TGTGCCACCAGCAGAGATCTCGGACGGGGGACCCTTTCCTACGAGCAGTACTTC	CATSRDLGRGTLSYEQYF
TRBJ2-7	NA	TRBV6-6	NA	TGTGCCAGCACCCACAGCACCTACGAGCAGTACTTC	CASTHSTYEQYF
TRBJ1-5	TRBD1	TRBV18	NA	TGTGCCAGCTCGCAAGGGGGCGAACAGCCCCAGCATTTT	CASSQGGEQPQHF
TRBJ1-5	NA	TRBV4-1	once	TGCGCCAGCAGCCAGGCCTTCGGGGGTAGCAATCAGCCCCAGCATTTT	CASSQAFGGSNQPQHF
TRBJ1-1	NA	TRBV6-5	NA	TGTGCCAGCAGTTACTCGAGTAATAGGGGAACTGAAGCTTTCTTT	CASSYSSNRGTEAFF
TRBJ1-1	NA	TRBV2	NA	TGTGCCAGCAGTGAAAGGACATCGAACACTGAAGCTTTCTTT	CASSERTSNTEAFF
TRBJ2-7	TRBD1	TRBV4-1	NA	TGCGCCAGCACTCGTGGACAGGGGGCCAACGAGCAGTACTTC	CASTRGQGANEQYF
TRBJ2-7	NA	TRBV4-1	NA	TGCGCCAGCAGCCCAATGGACACCTACGAGCAGTACTTC	CASSPMDTYEQYF
TRBJ2-2	TRBD2	TRBV2	NA	TGTGCCAGCATTAACGGGGGGGCCATGGTAGGGGAGCTGTTTTTT	CASINGGAMVGELFF
TRBJ2-7	TRBD1	TRBV6-1	NA	TGTGCCAGCAGTATAGGACAGGGAGTTTCCGAGCAGTACTTC	CASSIGQGVSEQYF
TRBJ2-7	TRBD1	TRBV15	NA	TGTGCCACCAGCAGAGACAGGGGGCTTGGAGAGCAGTACTTC	CATSRDRGLGEQYF
TRBJ1-6	TRBD1	TRBV7-6	NA	TGTGCCAGCAGCCCCCGGACAGGGAGCAATTCACCCCTCCACTTT	CASSPRTGSNSPLHF
TRBJ1-5	NA	TRBV4-2	NA	TGTGCCAGCAGCCCCCATAAAGAATACGAGCCCCAGCATTTT	CASSPHKEYEPQHF
TRBJ1-1	NA	TRBV7-8	NA	TGTGCCAGCAGCTTGTCTTTGAACACTGAAGCTTTCTTT	CASSLSLNTEAFF
TRBJ2-5	NA	TRBV5-1	NA	TGCGCCAGCAGCTTGGCCGGTCCCCAGGGAGAGACCCAGTACTTC	CASSLAGPQGETQYF
TRBJ1-4	NA	TRBV30	NA	TGTGCCTGGAGTGTCGGGCAGCTAAACTCGGGGGAAAAACTGTTTTTT	CAWSVGQLNSGEKLFF
TRBJ1-3	NA	TRBV7-9	NA	TGTGCCAGCAGCTTAGGTTTTACAGACAGGCTCTCTGGAAACACCATATATTTT	CASSLGFTDRLSGNTIYF
TRBJ1-4	NA	TRBV7-9	NA	TGTGCCAGCAGCTTATTGCCAGGGTGGGATGAAAAACTGTTTTTT	CASSLLPGWDEKLFF
TRBJ1-5	NA	TRBV10-3	NA	TGTGCCATCAGTGAGTCACAGAATCAGCCCCAGCATTTT	CAISESQNQPQHF
TRBJ2-1	NA	TRBV7-2	NA	TGTGCCAGCAGCTTCTCTTGGAATGAGCAGTTCTTC	CASSFSWNEQFF
TRBJ1-4	TRBD1	TRBV5-5	few	TGTGCCAGCAGGAACCCGGACAGGGCGGCACTGTTTTTT	CASRNPDRAALFF
TRBJ1-1	NA	TRBV6-1	NA	TGTGCCAGCAGTATTACGGTGGAGGGTGAAGCTTTCTTT	CASSITVEGEAFF
TRBJ2-6	NA	TRBV11-1	NA	TGTGCCAGCAGTTTGGGAGGTTCTGGGGCCAACGTCCTGACTTTC	CASSLGGSGANVLTF
TRBJ1-1	NA	TRBV7-6	NA	TGTGCCAGCAGCTTAGGGGGGCTCCCTGAAGCTTTCTTT	CASSLGGLPEAFF
TRBJ1-1	NA	TRBV27	NA	TGTGCCAGCAGTTTAGACGGTGTTTCGTGGTACACTGAAGCTTTCTTT	CASSLDGVSWYTEAFF
TRBJ1-3	NA	TRBV7-9	NA	TGTGCCAGCAGCTTAGAGGGCTCTGGAAACACCATATATTTT	CASSLEGSGNTIYF
TRBJ1-5	NA	TRBV4-1	NA	TGCGCCAGCAGCCCCCAGCGGTTTGAGGATCAGCCCCAGCATTTT	CASSPQRFEDQPQHF
TRBJ1-1	TRBD1	TRBV27	NA	TGTGCCAGCAACCGACAGGGGCCCAACACTGAAGCTTTCTTT	CASNRQGPNTEAFF
TRBJ2-2	TRBD2	TRBV4-1	NA	TGCGCCAGCAGCCGTTTAGCGGGGGGATTCGGCGGGGAGCTGTTTTTT	CASSRLAGGFGGELFF
TRBJ2-3	TRBD2	TRBV6-4	NA	TGTGCCAGCAGTGATAGCGGGGGGGCAACAGATACGCAGTATTTT	CASSDSGGATDTQYF
TRBJ1-1	NA	TRBV6-1	NA	TGTGCCAGCAGTGAAGGTCGCCTTGAGATGAACACTGAAGCTTTCTTT	CASSEGRLEMNTEAFF
TRBJ2-7	TRBD2	TRBV4-1	NA	TGCGCCAGCAGCCATAACGTGGGGGGGTCCTACGAGCAGTACTTC	CASSHNVGGSYEQYF
TRBJ1-2	TRBD1	TRBV7-9	NA	TGTGCCAGCAGCAGAGGACAGGCTCGACACTATGGCTACACCTTC	CASSRGQARHYGYTF